Below, one T cell receptor (beta chain) is given with its context. This table comes from immunoSEQ multiplex PCR, and its TCRdb copy is limited to in-frame clones, with some not included. The sample yields roughly 99,000 clones, 80% to 95% seen once. This entry is derived from a study of T cell changes during pregnancy in multiple sclerosis. V was pared by 5 bases and J by 5 bases, with 8 bases of the junction left unmatched. The germline V gene has CDR1 SGHNT and CDR2 YYREEE (reference sequence). This CDR3 is built from 15 residues. The TCR originated in a female donor in good health, enrolled as a control in a pregnancy study. V and J are TRBV5-4 and TRBJ1-4; the match to TRBD1 covers 8 bases. The starting material was peripheral blood, obtained in the third trimester of pregnancy. The CDR3 here is CASSLQGGSNEKLFF. CDR3 DNA sequence: TGTGCCAGCAGTTTACAGGGGGGATCGAATGAAAAACTGTTTTTT.